This TCR beta chain is from a study of vaccination effects on CD4 cells after COVID-19. Study background: At 16 days and one week before vaccination, a couple of convalescent patients gave samples.

Produced via immunoSEQ multiplex PCR; TCRdb's table is partial and in-frame only. The repertoire holds 20,000 or so clones, roughly 72% seen once, with about 15% in the top ten. This clone showed up just a few times. Its antigen remains unknown. Germline CDR1 reads SGHAT; CDR2 reads FQNNGV. CDR3 length: 14 residues. The J segment lost 6 bases and the V segment lost 5 bases, leaving 8 bases of the junction unmatched. Sequencing followed a ViraFEST assay step that expanded antigen-specific CD4+ T cells with viral peptide pools. Cultured cells yielded isolated CD4+ T cells after 10 days. Sometime from March through December 2020, the person acquired a SARS-CoV-2 infection that PCR confirmed.

The chain has TRBV11-2 and TRBJ2-7; 9 bases line up with TRBD1. The sequence derives from a human donor who had a prior SARS-CoV-2 infection. The sample was CD4+ T cells from PBMCs cultured with SARS-CoV-2 spike peptides, taken before COVID-19 vaccination. The CDR3 bases are TGTGCCAGCAGCCCTTGGACAGGGGAAGGCGAGCAGTACTTC. Its protein product is CASSPWTGEGEQYF.